The next 10 T cell receptor beta chains were all read from a single sample in a study of blood T cells in healthy people across ages. The authors ran a second PCR of about 7 to 12 cycles using a sample-barcoded 5' primer and a J-beta primer mix. One entry per CDR3 protein, called by TCRdb with MiXCR from the 5' RACE reads. Of about 320,000 distinct CDR3 sequences in the sample, around 30% were seen once. Sequencing used blood. The receptors come from a woman in her 70s in good health.

This clonotype occurred a few times. The J gene is TRBJ1-1, the V gene TRBV14; D gene unclear. Germline V gene lookup returns CDR1 SGHDN and CDR2 FVKESK. Trimming shortened V by 1 base and J by 11 bases, and 14 bases separated the two germline ends. The CDR3 is 13 amino acids. The CDR3, as DNA: TGTGCCAGCAGCCAAGTGGGTAGCCCGGCGGCTTTCTTT. Residues: CASSQVGSPAAFF.

A single count supports this clonotype. V and J are TRBV20-1 and TRBJ2-7, with 9 nucleotides matching TRBD1. CDR1 is DFQATT and CDR2 is SNEGSKA in the germline V gene (reference sequence). The CDR3 is made up of 15 amino acids. Germline trimming cut 0 bases from V and 4 bases from J; bases unmatched to any gene: 7. CDR3 residues: CSARDRGGTGYEQYF. For the CDR3, the DNA is TGCAGTGCTAGAGATCGGGGCGGGACAGGGTACGAGCAGTACTTC.

V usage is TRBV27 and J usage is TRBJ2-1; D ambiguous. The germline V and J ends were trimmed by 2 bases and 5 bases, with 4 bases remaining between them. In germline, CDR1 is MNHEY, CDR2 SMNVEV (reference sequence). CDR3 size: 12 residues. This CDR3 is CASSLINNEQFF. The CDR3 nucleotides read TGTGCCAGCAGTTTAATCAACAATGAGCAGTTCTTC.

This clonotype occurred a few times. V usage is TRBV29-1 and J usage is TRBJ2-3, with 7 bases aligning to TRBD1. In germline, CDR1 is SQVTM, CDR2 ANQGSEA. V was clipped by 6 bases and J by 5 bases; unmatched bases: 8. The CDR3 totals 13 residues. CDR3 nucleotides: TGCAGCGTCTTTAAGGGGGCAGGAGATACGCAGTATTTT. Protein sequence: CSVFKGAGDTQYF.

J is TRBJ1-1 and V is TRBV29-1; D perhaps matches TRBD1 (6 bases). The V gene lost 6 bases and the J gene lost 1 base, with 18 bases spanning the gap. The length of the CDR3 is 15 residues. CDR1 SQVTM and CDR2 ANQGSEA come from the germline V gene. The CDR3 protein is CSVNYRTGRNTEAFF. Here the CDR3 DNA reads TGCAGCGTCAACTATCGAACAGGGAGGAACACTGAAGCTTTCTTT.

The chain combines TRBV6-5 with TRBJ1-4; D perhaps matches TRBD1 (5 bases). Deletions cut 6 bases from V and 5 bases from J, with 13 bases between. The germline CDR1 and CDR2 sequences are MNHEY and SVGAGI. This CDR3 is built from 14 residues. CDR3 in DNA: TGTGCCAGCAGCCTCCACAGGAAAAATGAAAAACTGTTTTTT. Amino acid sequence: CASSLHRKNEKLFF.

Regarding this clonotype: A read error may be the cause here, since a much bigger clone is one base away. The genes are TRBV29-1 and TRBJ1-4; D remains ambiguous. CDR3 length: 13 amino acids. V gave up 0 bases and J gave up 7 bases, with 9 bases separating them. The germline CDR1 and CDR2 sequences are SQVTM and ANQGSEA. The CDR3 protein is CSVEDITSEKLFF. Here the CDR3 DNA reads TGCAGCGTTGAAGACATAACGAGTGAAAAACTGTTTTTT.

V gene TRBV9 combines with J gene TRBJ1-1, with D possibly matching TRBD1 (6 bases). The germline V gene has CDR1 SGDLS and CDR2 YYNGEE. Trimming removed 0 bases from V and 0 bases from J, with 6 bases in between. The CDR3 is 14 residues long. Here the CDR3 reads CASSVGQVNTEAFF. The CDR3 DNA is TGTGCCAGCAGCGTAGGACAGGTGAACACTGAAGCTTTCTTT.

CDR3 amino acids: CASSYWGQARNTEAFF. In DNA, the CDR3 is TGTGCCAGCAGTTACTGGGGACAGGCGCGGAACACTGAAGCTTTCTTT. This rearrangement joins TRBV6-2 or TRBV6-3 to TRBJ1-1; TRBD1 agrees at 8 bases. V lost 1 base, J lost 1 base, and 5 bases stayed unmatched. Germline values: CDR1 MNHEY, CDR2 SVGEGT. There are 16 residues in the CDR3.

In its sample, this clonotype was seen a few times. CDR3 coding DNA: TGCAGCGTTAGCAGGGCTGAAGCTAACTATGGCTACACCTTC. Encoded protein: CSVSRAEANYGYTF. The chain has TRBV29-1 and TRBJ1-2, with D perhaps matching TRBD1 (5 bases). The germline gives CDR1 SQVTM, CDR2 ANQGSEA. With 5 bases removed from V and 0 bases from J, the gap between germline ends came to 13 bases. The CDR3 loop spans 14 amino acids.